The source of this T cell receptor beta chain is a study of CD8 T cells in Susac syndrome. Germline V gene lookup returns CDR1 SGHNT and CDR2 YYREEE (reference sequence). The CDR3 spans 13 residues. V dropped 7 bases and J dropped 1 base, with 10 bases sitting between them. An amount of RNA that ranged from about 0.45 to 1 ug was reverse transcribed with random hexamers. TCRdb redid the calling of the immunoSEQ multiplex PCR reads with MiXCR, one entry per CDR3 protein. The table shows about 120,000 distinct CDR3 sequences, with about 90% occurring only once. The sequence derives from a human donor in good health. The chain joins TRBV5-4 to TRBJ2-3; D not certain. The sequenced sample consisted of CD4+ T cells from PBMCs. CDR3 in amino acids: CASLPQGTDTQYF. As DNA, the CDR3 is TGTGCCAGCCTACCCCAGGGCACAGATACGCAGTATTTT.